This T cell receptor beta chain originates from a study of response to subunit inactivated influenza vaccine. The table lists this clonotype with many counts. Its target is not known. TCRdb ran MiXCR on the RT-PCR reads and lists one entry per CDR3 protein. The table includes approximately 520,000 distinct CDR3 sequences, more than 15% detected once. Findings and limits, study-wide: Few new T cells, the authors suggested, are recruited by each seasonal influenza vaccination.

Germline assignment: CDR1 DFQATT and CDR2 SNEGSKA (reference sequence). Between the trimmed V and J ends, which lost 8 bases and 3 bases, there was a span of 11 bases. This CDR3 contains 11 residues. The V call is TRBV20-1, the J call TRBJ2-7, with D unclear. The source is a man between 45 and 75 years old who received an inactivated influenza vaccine. The sequenced sample was CD4+ T cells sorted from PBMCs, obtained about 23 months after vaccination. CDR3 loop: CSSTNRYEQYF. The CDR3 nucleotides are TGCAGTTCAACCAACCGCTACGAGCAGTACTTC.